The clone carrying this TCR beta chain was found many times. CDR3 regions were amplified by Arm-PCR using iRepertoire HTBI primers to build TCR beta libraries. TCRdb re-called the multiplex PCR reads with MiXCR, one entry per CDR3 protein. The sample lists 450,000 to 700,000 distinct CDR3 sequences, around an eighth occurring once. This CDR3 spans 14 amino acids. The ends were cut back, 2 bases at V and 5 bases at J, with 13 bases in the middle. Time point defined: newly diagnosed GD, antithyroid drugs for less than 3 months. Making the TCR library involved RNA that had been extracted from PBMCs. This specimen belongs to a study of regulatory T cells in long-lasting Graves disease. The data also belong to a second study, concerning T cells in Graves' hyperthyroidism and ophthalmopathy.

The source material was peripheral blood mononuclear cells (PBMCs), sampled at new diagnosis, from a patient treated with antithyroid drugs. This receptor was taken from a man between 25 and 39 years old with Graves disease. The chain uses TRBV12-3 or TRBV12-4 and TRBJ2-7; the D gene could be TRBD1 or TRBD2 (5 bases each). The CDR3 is CASSLSWGSDEQYF. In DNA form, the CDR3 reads TGTGCCAGCAGTTTATCTTGGGGGTCCGACGAGCAGTACTTC.